This is a list of T cell receptor beta chains from one sample in a study of blood T cells in healthy people across ages. TCRdb reprocessed the 5' RACE reads via MiXCR and lists one record per CDR3 protein. This table holds approximately 670,000 distinct CDR3 sequences, over 40% found once. Sequencing used blood. The receptors originated from an elderly man in good health. The CDR3 runs from the conserved cysteine through the conserved F or W. D genes are given only for firm matches. The size of a clone is reported for some rows only, either as once, few or many, or as a class for expanded clones.

j_call,v_call,d_call,clone_size,cdr3_aa,cdr3_nt
TRBJ2-5,TRBV11-2,TRBD2,NA,CASPGGARETQYF,TGTGCCAGCCCCGGGGGGGCGCGAGAGACCCAGTACTTC
TRBJ1-1,TRBV6-2/TRBV6-3,NA,few,CASSHGTEAFF,TGTGCCAGCAGTCACGGGACTGAAGCTTTCTTT
TRBJ2-4,TRBV27,TRBD1,few,CASSPQTRGQNKNIQYF,TGTGCCAGCAGTCCCCAAACCCGGGGACAGAACAAAAACATTCAGTACTTC
TRBJ2-1,TRBV3-1,TRBD2,NA,CASGLAGVSSYNEQFF,TGTGCCAGCGGGCTAGCGGGGGTTAGCTCCTACAATGAGCAGTTCTTC
TRBJ2-3,TRBV29-1,NA,few,CSVDVDNTDTQYF,TGCAGCGTTGATGTAGACAACACAGATACGCAGTATTTT
TRBJ2-7,TRBV7-9,NA,NA,CASSARNAYEQYF,TGTGCCAGCAGTGCGCGGAATGCCTACGAGCAGTACTTC
TRBJ2-5,TRBV3-1,NA,NA,CASSHRLGTQYF,TGTGCCAGCAGCCATAGGCTTGGGACCCAGTACTTC
TRBJ2-7,TRBV4-1,TRBD2,NA,CASSQGTSGNYEQYF,TGCGCCAGCAGCCAAGGTACTAGCGGGAACTACGAGCAGTACTTC
TRBJ1-2,TRBV27,TRBD1,NA,CASSLKPGQGNNFGYGYTF,TGTGCCAGCAGTTTAAAACCGGGACAGGGCAACAATTTCGGCTATGGCTACACCTTC
TRBJ1-5,TRBV21-1,NA,few,CASSKGFVGGGQPQHF,TGTGCCAGCAGCAAAGGCTTTGTGGGGGGAGGACAGCCCCAGCATTTT
TRBJ2-5,TRBV29-1,NA,few,CSVERGAGETQYF,TGCAGCGTTGAACGGGGGGCTGGGGAGACCCAGTACTTC
TRBJ2-5,TRBV21-1,NA,few,CASSKGLREETQYF,TGTGCCAGCAGCAAGGGACTACGAGAAGAGACCCAGTACTTC
TRBJ2-1,TRBV3-1,TRBD2,few,CASSLQTGLVGNEQFF,TGTGCCAGCAGCCTGCAGACGGGACTAGTCGGCAATGAGCAGTTCTTC
TRBJ1-6,TRBV11-2,TRBD1,NA,CASSADRVGSPLHF,TGTGCCAGCAGCGCGGACAGGGTGGGTTCACCCCTCCACTTT
TRBJ2-3,TRBV7-9,TRBD1,NA,CASSLEGTVVAMDTQYF,TGTGCCAGCAGCCTAGAGGGGACAGTCGTCGCGATGGATACGCAGTATTTT
TRBJ2-1,TRBV4-3,TRBD1,NA,CASSGQVAYNEQFF,TGCGCCAGCAGCGGACAGGTAGCCTACAATGAGCAGTTCTTC
TRBJ2-1,TRBV12-3/TRBV12-4,NA,many,CASSFGAGEQFF,TGTGCCAGCAGTTTCGGGGCGGGTGAGCAGTTCTTC
TRBJ2-7,TRBV6-2/TRBV6-3,TRBD1,NA,CASRPLGQGSYEQYF,TGTGCCAGCAGACCGTTGGGACAGGGATCCTACGAGCAGTACTTC
TRBJ2-5,TRBV7-2,TRBD1,NA,CASSAGGRGETQYF,TGTGCCAGCAGCGCAGGGGGCCGAGGAGAGACCCAGTACTTC
TRBJ1-6,TRBV6-6,NA,few,CASWPQVVASPLHF,TGTGCCAGCTGGCCACAGGTGGTAGCCTCACCCCTCCACTTT
TRBJ2-1,TRBV15,TRBD1,few,CATSSTGGSYNEQFF,TGTGCCACCAGCAGCACAGGGGGGAGCTACAATGAGCAGTTCTTC
TRBJ2-7,TRBV28,NA,few,CASREGPGAYEQYF,TGTGCCAGCAGGGAGGGGCCGGGGGCCTACGAGCAGTACTTC
TRBJ2-7,TRBV15,TRBD1,many,CATSTLDRGSYEQYF,TGTGCCACCAGCACCTTGGACAGGGGCTCCTACGAGCAGTACTTC
TRBJ2-5,TRBV12-3/TRBV12-4,TRBD2,NA,CASSPGTSGLEETQYF,TGTGCCAGCAGCCCCGGGACTAGCGGGTTGGAAGAGACCCAGTACTTC
TRBJ2-3,TRBV6-2/TRBV6-3,TRBD2,few,CASTTTSGWDTQYF,TGTGCCAGCACCACGACTAGCGGGTGGGATACGCAGTATTTT
TRBJ2-3,TRBV14,NA,NA,CASSQEGPTTDTQYF,TGTGCCAGCAGCCAAGAGGGCCCAACCACAGATACGCAGTATTTT
TRBJ2-3,TRBV6-2/TRBV6-3,TRBD2,few,CASSNQRGGPKDTQYF,TGTGCCAGCAGTAACCAGCGGGGGGGCCCTAAAGATACGCAGTATTTT
TRBJ2-4,TRBV6-2/TRBV6-3,TRBD1,NA,CASRLIGQGNIQYF,TGTGCCAGCAGGTTAATTGGACAGGGAAACATTCAGTACTTC
TRBJ2-7,TRBV20-1,NA,NA,CSARDSVGAYYEQYF,TGCAGTGCTAGAGATAGTGTTGGGGCGTACTACGAGCAGTACTTC
TRBJ1-1,TRBV20-1,TRBD1,NA,CSAREAQGVERTEAFF,TGCAGTGCTAGAGAGGCCCAGGGGGTTGAGAGGACTGAAGCTTTCTTT
TRBJ2-3,TRBV12-5,NA,NA,CASGLVLAATPPDTQYF,TGTGCTAGTGGTTTGGTACTCGCGGCCACACCCCCAGATACGCAGTATTTT